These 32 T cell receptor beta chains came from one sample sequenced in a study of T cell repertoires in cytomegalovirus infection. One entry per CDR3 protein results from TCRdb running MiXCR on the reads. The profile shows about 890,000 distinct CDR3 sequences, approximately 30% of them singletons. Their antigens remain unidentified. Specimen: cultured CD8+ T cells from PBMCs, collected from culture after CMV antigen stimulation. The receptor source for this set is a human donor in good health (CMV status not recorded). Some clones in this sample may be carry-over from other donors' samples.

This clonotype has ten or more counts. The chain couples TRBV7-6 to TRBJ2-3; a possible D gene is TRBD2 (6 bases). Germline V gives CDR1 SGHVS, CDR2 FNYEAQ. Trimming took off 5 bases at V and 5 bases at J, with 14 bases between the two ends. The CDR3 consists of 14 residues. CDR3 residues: CASSPSDRRDTQYF. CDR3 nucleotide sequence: TGTGCCAGCAGCCCTAGCGACCGACGAGATACGCAGTATTTT.

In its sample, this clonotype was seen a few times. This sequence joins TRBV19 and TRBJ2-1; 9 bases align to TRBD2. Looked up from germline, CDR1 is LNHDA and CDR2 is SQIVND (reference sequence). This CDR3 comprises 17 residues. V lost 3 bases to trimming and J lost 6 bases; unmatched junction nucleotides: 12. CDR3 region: CASSISAGGSPSNEQFF. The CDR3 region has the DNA TGTGCCAGTAGTATCTCAGCGGGGGGCTCTCCCAGCAATGAGCAGTTCTTC.

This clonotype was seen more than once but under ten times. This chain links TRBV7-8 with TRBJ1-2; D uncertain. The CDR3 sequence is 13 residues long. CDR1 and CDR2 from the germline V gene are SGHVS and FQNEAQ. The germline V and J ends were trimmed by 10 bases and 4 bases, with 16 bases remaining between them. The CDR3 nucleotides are TGTGCCAACTCCAGGCCCTATCCCTATGGCTACACCTTC. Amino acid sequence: CANSRPYPYGYTF.

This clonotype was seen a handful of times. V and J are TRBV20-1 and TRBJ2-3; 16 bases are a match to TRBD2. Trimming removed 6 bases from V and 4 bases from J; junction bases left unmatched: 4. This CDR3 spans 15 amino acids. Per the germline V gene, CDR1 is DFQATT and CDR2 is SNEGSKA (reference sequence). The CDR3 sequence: CSALGTSGGADTQYF. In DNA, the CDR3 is TGCAGTGCCCTCGGGACTAGCGGGGGGGCAGATACGCAGTATTTT.

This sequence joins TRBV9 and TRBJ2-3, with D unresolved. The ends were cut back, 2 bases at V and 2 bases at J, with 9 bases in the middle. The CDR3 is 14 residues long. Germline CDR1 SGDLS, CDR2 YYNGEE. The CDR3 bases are TGTGCCAGCAGCGTTTCTAAATCCACAGATACGCAGTATTTT. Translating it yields CASSVSKSTDTQYF.

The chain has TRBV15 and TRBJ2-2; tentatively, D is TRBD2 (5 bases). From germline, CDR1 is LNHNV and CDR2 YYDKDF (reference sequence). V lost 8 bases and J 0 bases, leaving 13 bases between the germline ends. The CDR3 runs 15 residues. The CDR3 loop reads CATPAPEANTGELFF. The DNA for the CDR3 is TGTGCCACCCCCGCGCCGGAGGCGAACACCGGGGAGCTGTTTTTT.

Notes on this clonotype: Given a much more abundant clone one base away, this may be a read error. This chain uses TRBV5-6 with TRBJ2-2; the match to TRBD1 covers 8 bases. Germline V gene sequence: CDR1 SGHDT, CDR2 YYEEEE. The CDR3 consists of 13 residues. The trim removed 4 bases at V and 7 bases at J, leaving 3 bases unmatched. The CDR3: CASSVTGDGELFF. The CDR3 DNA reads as TGTGCCAGCAGCGTGACAGGGGACGGGGAGCTGTTTTTT. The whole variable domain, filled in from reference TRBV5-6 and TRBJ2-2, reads DAGVTQSPTHLIKTRGQQVTLRCSPKSGHDTVSWYQQALGQGPQFIFQYYEEEERQRGNFPDRFSGHQFPNYSSELNVNALLLGDSALYLCASSVTGDGELFFGEGSRLTVL.

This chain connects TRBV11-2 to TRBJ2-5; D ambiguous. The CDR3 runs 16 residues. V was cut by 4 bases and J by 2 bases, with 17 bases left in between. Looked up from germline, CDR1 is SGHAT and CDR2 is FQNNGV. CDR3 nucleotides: TGTGCCAGCAGCTCTCAGTTTTCGGGTGGTCAAGAGACCCAGTACTTC. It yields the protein CASSSQFSGGQETQYF.

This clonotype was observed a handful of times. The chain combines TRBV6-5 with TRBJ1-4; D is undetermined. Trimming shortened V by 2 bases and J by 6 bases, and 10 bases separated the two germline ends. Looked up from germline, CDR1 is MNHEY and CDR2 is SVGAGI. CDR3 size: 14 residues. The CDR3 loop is CASSYMYGDEKLFF. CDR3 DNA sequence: TGTGCCAGCAGTTACATGTATGGAGATGAAAAACTGTTTTTT.

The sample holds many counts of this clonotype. The CDR3, as DNA: TGTGCCAGCAGCACAGGACGGCACTATGGCTACACCTTC. Protein product: CASSTGRHYGYTF. This chain joins TRBV7-2 and TRBJ1-2; possibly TRBD1 for D (5 bases). Deletions cut 5 bases from V and 3 bases from J, with 10 bases between. This CDR3 is built from 13 residues. Germline assignment: CDR1 SGHTA and CDR2 FQGNSA.

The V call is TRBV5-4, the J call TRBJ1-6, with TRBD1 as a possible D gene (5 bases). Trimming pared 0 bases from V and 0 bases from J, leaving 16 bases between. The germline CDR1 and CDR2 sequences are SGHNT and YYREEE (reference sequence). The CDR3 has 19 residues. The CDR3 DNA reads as TGTGCCAGCAGCTTGGTATTGGGACTGACGAGCTCCTATAATTCACCCCTCCACTTT. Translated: CASSLVLGLTSSYNSPLHF.

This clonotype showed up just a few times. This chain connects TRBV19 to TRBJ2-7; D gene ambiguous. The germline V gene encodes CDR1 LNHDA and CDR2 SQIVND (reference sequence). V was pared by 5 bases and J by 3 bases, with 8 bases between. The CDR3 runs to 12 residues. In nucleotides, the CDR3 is TGTGCCAGTAGTCCCAGCCGCTACGAGCAGTACTTC. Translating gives CASSPSRYEQYF.

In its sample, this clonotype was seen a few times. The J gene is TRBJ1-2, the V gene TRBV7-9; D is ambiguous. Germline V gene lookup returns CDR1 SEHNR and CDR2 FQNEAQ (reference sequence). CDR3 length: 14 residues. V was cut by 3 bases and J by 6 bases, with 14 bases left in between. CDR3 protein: CASSLSPIHDGYTF. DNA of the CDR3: TGTGCCAGCAGCTTGAGCCCAATTCATGATGGCTACACCTTC.

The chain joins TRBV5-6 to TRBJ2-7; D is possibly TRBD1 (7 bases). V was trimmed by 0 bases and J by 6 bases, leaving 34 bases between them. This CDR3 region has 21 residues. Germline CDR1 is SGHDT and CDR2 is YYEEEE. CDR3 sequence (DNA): TGTGCCAGCAGCTTGGTAGTTCGACAGGGAGGCCAGGTGGAGTCTTCACGCGAGCAGTACTTC. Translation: CASSLVVRQGGQVESSREQYF. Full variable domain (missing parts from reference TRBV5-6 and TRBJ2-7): DAGVTQSPTHLIKTRGQQVTLRCSPKSGHDTVSWYQQALGQGPQFIFQYYEEEERQRGNFPDRFSGHQFPNYSSELNVNALLLGDSALYLCASSLVVRQGGQVESSREQYFGPGTRLTVT.

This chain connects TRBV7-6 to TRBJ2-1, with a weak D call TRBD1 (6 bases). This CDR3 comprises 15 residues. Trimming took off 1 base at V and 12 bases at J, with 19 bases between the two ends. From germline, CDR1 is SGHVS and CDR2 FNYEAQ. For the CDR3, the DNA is TGTGCCAGCAGCTTAGGGCCAGGGGCGATCCTTTTGCAGTTCTTC. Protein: CASSLGPGAILLQFF.

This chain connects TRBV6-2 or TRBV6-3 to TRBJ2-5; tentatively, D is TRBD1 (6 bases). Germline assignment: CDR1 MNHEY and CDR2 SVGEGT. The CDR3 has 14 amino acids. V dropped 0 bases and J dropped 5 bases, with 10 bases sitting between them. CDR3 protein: CASSYSSRGETQYF. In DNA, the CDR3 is TGTGCCAGCAGTTACTCGAGTAGGGGGGAGACCCAGTACTTC.

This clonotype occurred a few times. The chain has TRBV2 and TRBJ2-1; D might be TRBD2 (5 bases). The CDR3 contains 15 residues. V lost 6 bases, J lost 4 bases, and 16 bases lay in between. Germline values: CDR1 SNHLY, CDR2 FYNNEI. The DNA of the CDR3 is TGTGCCAGCAGCCCTGGGTCCCCGGGGTACAATGAGCAGTTCTTC. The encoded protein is CASSPGSPGYNEQFF.

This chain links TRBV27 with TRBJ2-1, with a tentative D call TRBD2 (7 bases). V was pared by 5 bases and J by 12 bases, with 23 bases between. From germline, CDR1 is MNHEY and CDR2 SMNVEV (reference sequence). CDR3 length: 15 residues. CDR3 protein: CASSVWGGQETGQFF. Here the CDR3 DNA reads TGTGCCAGCAGTGTATGGGGGGGGCAGGAAACTGGGCAGTTCTTC.

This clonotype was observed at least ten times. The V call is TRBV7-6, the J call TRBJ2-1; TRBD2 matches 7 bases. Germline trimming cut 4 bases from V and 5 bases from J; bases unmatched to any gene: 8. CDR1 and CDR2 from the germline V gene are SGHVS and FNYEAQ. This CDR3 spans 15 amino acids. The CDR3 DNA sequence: TGTGCCAGCAGCTCTGGTAGCGGGCGTAACAATGAGCAGTTCTTC. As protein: CASSSGSGRNNEQFF.

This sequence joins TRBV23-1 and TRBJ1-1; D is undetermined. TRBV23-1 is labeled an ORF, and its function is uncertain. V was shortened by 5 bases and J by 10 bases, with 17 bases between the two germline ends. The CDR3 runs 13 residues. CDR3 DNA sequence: TGCGCCAGCAGTACGGGTTTTGGGATTGGAGCTTTCTTT. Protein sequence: CASSTGFGIGAFF.

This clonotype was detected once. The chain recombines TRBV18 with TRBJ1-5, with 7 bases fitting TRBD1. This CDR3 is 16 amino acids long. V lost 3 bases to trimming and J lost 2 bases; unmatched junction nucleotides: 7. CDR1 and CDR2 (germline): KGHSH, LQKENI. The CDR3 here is CASSPTGLRGNQPQHF. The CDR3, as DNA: TGTGCCAGCTCACCGACAGGGCTTAGAGGCAATCAGCCCCAGCATTTT. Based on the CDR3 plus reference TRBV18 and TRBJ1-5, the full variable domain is NAGVMQNPRHLVRRRGQEARLRCSPMKGHSHVYWYRQLPEEGLKFMVYLQKENIIDESGMPKERFSAEFPKEGPSILRIQQVVRGDSAAYFCASSPTGLRGNQPQHFGDGTRLSIL.

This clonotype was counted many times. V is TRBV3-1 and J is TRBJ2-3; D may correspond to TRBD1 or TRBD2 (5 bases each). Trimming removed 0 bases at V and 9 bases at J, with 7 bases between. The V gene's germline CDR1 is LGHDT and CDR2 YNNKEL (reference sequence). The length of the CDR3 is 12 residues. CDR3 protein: CASSQEGDTQYF. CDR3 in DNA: TGTGCCAGCAGCCAAGAAGGGGACACGCAGTATTTT.

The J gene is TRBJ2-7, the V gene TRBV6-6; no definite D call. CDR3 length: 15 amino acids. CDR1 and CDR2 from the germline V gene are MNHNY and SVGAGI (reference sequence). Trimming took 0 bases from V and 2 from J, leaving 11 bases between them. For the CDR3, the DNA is TGTGCCAGCAGTTACTCACCGACGCCAGCCTACGAGCAGTACTTC. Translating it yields CASSYSPTPAYEQYF.

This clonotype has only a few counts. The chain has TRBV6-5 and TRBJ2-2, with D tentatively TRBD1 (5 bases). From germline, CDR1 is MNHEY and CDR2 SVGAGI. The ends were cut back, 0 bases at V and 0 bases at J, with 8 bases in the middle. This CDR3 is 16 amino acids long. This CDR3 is CASSYSTDPNTGELFF. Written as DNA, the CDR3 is TGTGCCAGCAGTTACTCGACAGACCCGAACACCGGGGAGCTGTTTTTT.

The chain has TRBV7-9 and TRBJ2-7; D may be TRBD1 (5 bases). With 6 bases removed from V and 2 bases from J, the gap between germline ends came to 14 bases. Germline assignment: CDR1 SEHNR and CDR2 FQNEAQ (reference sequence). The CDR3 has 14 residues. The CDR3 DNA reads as TGTGCCAGCAGTCCTCCGGTGGGGCCCTACGAGCAGTACTTC. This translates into CASSPPVGPYEQYF. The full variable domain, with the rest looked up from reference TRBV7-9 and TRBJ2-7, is DTGVSQNPRHKITKRGQNVTFRCDPISEHNRLYWYRQTLGQGPEFLTYFQNEAQLEKSRLLSDRFSAERPKGSFSTLEIQRTEQGDSAMYLCASSPPVGPYEQYFGPGTRLTVT.

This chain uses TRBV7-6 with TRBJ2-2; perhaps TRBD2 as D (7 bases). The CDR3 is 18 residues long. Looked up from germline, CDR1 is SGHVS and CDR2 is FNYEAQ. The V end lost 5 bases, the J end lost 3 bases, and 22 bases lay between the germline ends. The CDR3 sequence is CASSRGTGGARDTGELFF. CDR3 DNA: TGTGCCAGCAGCAGGGGGACTGGGGGGGCCAGGGACACCGGGGAGCTGTTTTTT.

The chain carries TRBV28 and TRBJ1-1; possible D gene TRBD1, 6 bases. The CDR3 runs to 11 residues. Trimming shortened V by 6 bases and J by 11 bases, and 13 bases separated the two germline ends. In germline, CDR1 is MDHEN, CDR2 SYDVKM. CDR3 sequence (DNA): TGTGCCAGCAGAGTTGCAGGGGAGGCTTTCTTT. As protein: CASRVAGEAFF.

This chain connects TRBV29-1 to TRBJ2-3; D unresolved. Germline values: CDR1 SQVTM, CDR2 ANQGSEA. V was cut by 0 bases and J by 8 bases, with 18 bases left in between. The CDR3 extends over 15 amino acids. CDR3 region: CSVEDRARRTTTQYF. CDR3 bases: TGCAGCGTTGAAGATCGGGCCAGACGAACGACTACGCAGTATTTT.

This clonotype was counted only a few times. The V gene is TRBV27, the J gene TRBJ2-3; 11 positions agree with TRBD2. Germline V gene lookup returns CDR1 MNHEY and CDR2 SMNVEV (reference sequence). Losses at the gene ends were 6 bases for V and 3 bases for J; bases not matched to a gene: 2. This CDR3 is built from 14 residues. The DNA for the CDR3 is TGTGCCAGCAGGATAGCGGGGGGGACAGATACGCAGTATTTT. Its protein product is CASRIAGGTDTQYF.

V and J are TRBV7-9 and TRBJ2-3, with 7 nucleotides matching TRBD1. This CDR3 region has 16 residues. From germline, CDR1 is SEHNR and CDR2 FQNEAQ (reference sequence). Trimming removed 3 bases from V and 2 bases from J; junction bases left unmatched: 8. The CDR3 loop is CASSFGTAVYTDTQYF. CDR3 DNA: TGTGCCAGCAGCTTCGGGACAGCCGTTTACACAGATACGCAGTATTTT.

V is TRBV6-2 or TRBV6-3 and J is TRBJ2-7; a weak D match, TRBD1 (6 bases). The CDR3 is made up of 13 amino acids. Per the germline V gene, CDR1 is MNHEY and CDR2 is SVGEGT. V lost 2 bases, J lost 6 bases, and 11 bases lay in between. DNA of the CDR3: TGTGCCAGCAGTTACCTGGGGGCGGGCGAGCAGTACGTC. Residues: CASSYLGAGEQYV.

CDR3 in amino acids: CASSLLWQGVRSGETQYF. In DNA form, the CDR3 reads TGCGCCAGCAGCTTGTTGTGGCAGGGGGTACGAAGTGGAGAGACCCAGTACTTC. The chain employs TRBV5-1 and TRBJ2-5; 7 nucleotides line up with TRBD1. Germline V gene data show CDR1 as SGHRS and CDR2 as YFSETQ. V lost 1 base, J lost 4 bases, and 16 bases stayed unmatched. The CDR3 loop spans 18 amino acids.